Each of the 14 T cell receptor beta chains below was sequenced from the same sample in a study of neurological immune-mediated disorders. TCRdb reprocessed the 5' RACE reads via MiXCR and lists one record per CDR3 protein. The sample yields tens of thousands of distinct CDR3 sequences, around 3.8% seen once. Sequenced: CD4+ T cells from blood. The receptors come from a woman aged 40 to 49 with multiple sclerosis.

This clonotype has a count of ten or more. The chain combines TRBV6-5 with TRBJ1-5, with 9 bases matching TRBD1. V was pared by 5 bases and J by 7 bases, with 3 bases of the junction left unmatched. This CDR3 contains 13 residues. Per germline, CDR1 MNHEY and CDR2 SVGAGI. CDR3 sequence: CASSRQGGQPQHF. As DNA, the CDR3 is TGTGCCAGCAGTCGACAGGGGGGACAGCCCCAGCATTTT.

This clonotype appeared many times. This rearrangement joins TRBV5-1 to TRBJ2-1; 9 nucleotides line up with TRBD2. The CDR3 runs to 14 residues. The V gene's germline CDR1 is SGHRS and CDR2 YFSETQ. V dropped 7 bases and J dropped 3; count of bases not matched to a gene: 5. In DNA form, the CDR3 reads TGCGCCAGCCGGGCGGGAGGGCTCTACAATGAGCAGTTCTTC. Its translation is CASRAGGLYNEQFF.

This clonotype was seen at least ten times. The chain joins TRBV3-1 to TRBJ1-5; D uncertain. Looked up from germline, CDR1 is LGHDT and CDR2 is YNNKEL (reference sequence). V was clipped by 8 bases and J by 6 bases, with 11 bases between them. This CDR3 region has 12 residues. The CDR3 DNA follows: TGTGCCAGCGGTTTCCTGGGTCAGCCCCAGCATTTT. This encodes CASGFLGQPQHF.

This clonotype has at least ten counts. The chain couples TRBV29-1 to TRBJ2-3, with D possibly called TRBD1 or TRBD2 (5 bases each). With 7 bases removed from V and 8 bases from J, the gap between germline ends came to 10 bases. The CDR3 sequence is 10 residues long. Germline lookup yields CDR1 SQVTM and CDR2 ANQGSEA. The CDR3: CSAGAGTQYF. Written as DNA, the CDR3 is TGCAGCGCCGGGGCGGGTACGCAGTATTTT.

The table lists this clonotype with many counts. The chain carries TRBV12-3 or TRBV12-4 and TRBJ2-3, with a weak D call TRBD2 (6 bases). CDR3 length equals 12 residues. Deletions cut 8 bases from V and 4 bases from J, with 10 bases between. The CDR3: CASEGGADTQYF. In DNA, the CDR3 is TGTGCCAGCGAGGGAGGCGCAGATACGCAGTATTTT.

In this sample, this clonotype turned up many times. This chain connects TRBV12-3 or TRBV12-4 to TRBJ2-3, with TRBD2 matching over 9 bases. CDR3 length equals 15 residues. Trimming at V came to 6 bases and at J to 2 bases, leaving 6 bases not matched to a gene. The CDR3 reads CASSLERGVTDTQYF. DNA for the CDR3: TGTGCCAGCAGCCTGGAGCGGGGGGTCACAGATACGCAGTATTTT.

This clonotype was counted ten times or more. This sequence joins TRBV12-3 or TRBV12-4 and TRBJ2-7, with 7 bases lining up with TRBD2. CDR3 length: 15 amino acids. After removal of 2 bases from V and 1 base from J, the junction contained 5 bases not matched to a gene. Here the CDR3 reads CASSLKRGLSYEQYF. In DNA form, the CDR3 reads TGTGCCAGCAGTTTAAAGCGGGGCCTTTCCTACGAGCAGTACTTC.

This clonotype appeared many times. The rearrangement links TRBV4-1 to TRBJ2-1, with 10 bases identical to TRBD2. Germline CDR1 and CDR2: MGHRA and YSYEKL. The CDR3 consists of 17 residues. V lost 1 base to trimming and J lost 4 bases; unmatched junction nucleotides: 7. DNA of the CDR3: TGCGCCAGCAGCCAAGGGGATTCTAGCGGGGGTTACAATGAGCAGTTCTTC. It is translated as CASSQGDSSGGYNEQFF.

This clonotype was recorded at least ten times. The rearrangement joins TRBV6-5 to TRBJ2-1; 12 bases align to TRBD2. The trim removed 0 bases at V and 10 bases at J, leaving 1 base unmatched. Germline loops: CDR1 MNHEY, CDR2 SVGAGI. The CDR3 extends over 14 amino acids. CDR3: CASSYSTSGGEQFF. CDR3 DNA sequence: TGTGCCAGCAGTTACTCGACTAGCGGGGGAGAGCAGTTCTTC.

The rearrangement links TRBV4-1 to TRBJ2-3; no reliable D call. The CDR3 runs 14 residues. V shed 4 bases and J shed 2 bases, with 10 bases lying between them. Germline lookup yields CDR1 MGHRA and CDR2 YSYEKL. CDR3 amino acids: CASSPTRLTDTQYF. In nucleotides, the CDR3 is TGCGCCAGCAGCCCCACCCGGCTCACAGATACGCAGTATTTT.

This clonotype showed up many times. The V call is TRBV20-1, the J call TRBJ2-7; tentatively, D is TRBD1 (6 bases). The CDR3 covers 14 residues. V was clipped by 3 bases and J by 3 bases, with 15 bases between them. CDR1 is DFQATT and CDR2 is SNEGSKA in the germline V gene (reference sequence). CDR3 region: CSASGLRTVYEQYF. CDR3 nucleotide sequence: TGCAGTGCTAGCGGCCTCAGGACAGTCTACGAGCAGTACTTC.

This clonotype was found many times. CDR3 sequence (DNA): TGTGCCAGCAGCTCCTTCGGGGGGGCTTCCTACAATGAGCAGTTCTTC. Translated: CASSSFGGASYNEQFF. The chain has TRBV7-2 and TRBJ2-1; 8 bases map to TRBD2. In germline, CDR1 is SGHTA, CDR2 FQGNSA. The CDR3 totals 16 residues. Unmatched junction bases numbered 6, after V lost 4 bases and J lost 1 base.

The sample holds many counts of this clonotype. The chain uses TRBV9 and TRBJ2-3, with 9 bases that match TRBD2. This CDR3 contains 14 residues. V was clipped by 4 bases and J by 7 bases; unmatched bases: 7. Germline CDR1 SGDLS, CDR2 YYNGEE. CDR3 region: CASSPGLAWYTQYF. The CDR3 coding sequence is TGTGCCAGCAGCCCGGGACTAGCTTGGTATACGCAGTATTTT. The full variable domain, its missing parts supplied by reference TRBV9 and TRBJ2-3, is DSGVTQTPKHLITATGQRVTLRCSPRSGDLSVYWYQQSLDQGLQFLIQYYNGEERAKGNILERFSAQQFPDLHSELNLSSLELGDSALYFCASSPGLAWYTQYFGPGTRLTVL.

This clonotype was counted at least ten times. The chain is built from TRBV6-1 and TRBJ2-1, with D maybe TRBD2 (5 bases). The length of the CDR3 is 16 residues. Per the germline V gene, CDR1 is MNHNS and CDR2 is SASEGT. V was shortened by 3 bases and J by 0 bases, with 12 bases between the two germline ends. The chain's CDR3 is CASSEREWNSYNEQFF. Here the CDR3 DNA reads TGTGCCAGCAGTGAGAGGGAGTGGAACTCCTACAATGAGCAGTTCTTC.